These 22 T cell receptor beta chains came from one sample sequenced in a study of T cells in women clearing cervical HPV infection. Sequenced by immunoSEQ multiplex PCR; TCRdb stores in-frame clones only, minus some. Its table lists 35,000 to 45,000 clones. The sample was blood buffy coat. These receptors were obtained from a woman aged 18-69 years with a cervical HPV16 infection that either progressed to CIN3+ or cleared (not recorded which).

For this clone: The read gets to within 3 residues of the CDR3 end, and the germline J gene fills in the rest. The chain combines TRBV6-1 with TRBJ2-7; 12 positions agree with TRBD2. CDR1 MNHNS and CDR2 SASEGT come from the germline V gene. The CDR3 runs 18 residues. The trim removed 1 base at V and 2 bases at J, leaving 9 bases unmatched. The sequenced CDR3 bases are TGTGCCAGCAGTGAAGGGCTAGCGGGGGGGGGATTCACCTACGAG. Its protein product is CASSEGLAGGGFTYE. The full CDR3 reads CASSEGLAGGGFTYEQYF.

Comment on this clone: The read gets to within 3 residues of the CDR3 end, and the germline J gene fills in the rest. The chain has TRBV20-1 and TRBJ2-2; 7 nucleotides align to TRBD1. The V and J ends lost 2 bases and 2 bases, in that order; junction bases with no gene match: 5. Germline values: CDR1 DFQATT, CDR2 SNEGSKA (reference sequence). The CDR3 sequence is 15 residues long. The sequenced part of the CDR3 DNA is TGCAGTGCTAGACAGGGGGAATATAACACCGGGGAG. Protein: CSARQGEYNTGE. The entire CDR3 is CSARQGEYNTGELFF.

On this clone: The CDR3 goes on 3 residues after the read ends, and that part is filled in from the germline J gene. The chain has TRBV19 and TRBJ1-1; 9 nucleotides align to TRBD1. V was pared by 6 bases and J by 1 base, with 9 bases of the junction left unmatched. Germline CDR1 is LNHDA and CDR2 is SQIVND (reference sequence). The CDR3 consists of 16 residues. CDR3 protein: CASRDAGTGTNTEAFF. The part of the CDR3 DNA that was read is TGTGCCAGTAGGGACGCCGGGACAGGGACGAACACTGAA.

As to this clone: The CDR3 end falls 3 residues outside the read, so it is completed with the germline J gene. This chain uses TRBV18 with TRBJ2-3, with a weak D call TRBD1 (7 bases). Germline lookup yields CDR1 KGHSH and CDR2 LQKENI. The CDR3 runs to 14 residues. CDR3 protein: CASSPGQGGETQYF. The CDR3 bases that were read are TGTGCCAGCTCACCAGGCCAGGGGGGAGAGACG.

As to this clone: The DNA ends 3 residues before the CDR3 does, and the rest of the CDR3 is filled in from the germline J gene. This chain links TRBV11-2 with TRBJ2-1; D gene ambiguous. CDR3 length: 15 amino acids. Germline V lookup: CDR1 SGHAT, CDR2 FQNNGV. V gave up 1 base and J gave up 5 bases, with 12 bases separating them. The CDR3 sequence: CASSLGAQEHNEQFF. The CDR3 bases that were read are TGTGCCAGCAGCTTAGGGGCTCAGGAGCACAATGAG. The variable domain in full, completed from reference TRBV11-2 and TRBJ2-1, reads EAGVAQSPRYKIIEKRQSVAFWCNPISGHATLYWYQQILGQGPKLLIQFQNNGVVDDSQLPKDRFSAERLKGVDSTLKIQPAKLEDSAVYLCASSLGAQEHNEQFFGPGTRLTVL.

Note on this clone: The read ends 3 residues shy of where the CDR3 ends; the end is completed using the germline J gene. This rearrangement joins TRBV10-2 to TRBJ2-2, with D uncertain. The V gene's germline CDR1 is WSHSY and CDR2 SAAADI. This CDR3 spans 14 amino acids. Trimming left V 10 bases short and J 1 base short, with 13 bases between. The CDR3 is CATLVGRNTGELFF. The sequenced CDR3 bases are TGCGCCACCCTCGTGGGCCGGAACACCGGGGAG.

Of note for this clone: Read coverage stops 3 residues before the CDR3 terminus; the germline J gene supplies the remainder. The V call is TRBV19, the J call TRBJ2-5; 12 bases match TRBD2. Germline CDR1 and CDR2: LNHDA and SQIVND (reference sequence). Trimming at V came to 4 bases and at J to 7 bases, leaving 16 bases not matched to a gene. CDR3 length: 18 residues. CDR3 sequence reads: CASSKTSGSGSLRVTQYF. CDR3 DNA (partial): TGTGCCAGTAGTAAGACTAGCGGGAGTGGGTCCCTACGGGTGACC. The entire variable domain, with the rest obtained from reference TRBV19 and TRBJ2-5, is as follows: DGGITQSPKYLFRKEGQNVTLSCEQNLNHDAMYWYRQDPGQGLRLIYYSQIVNDFQKGDIAEGYSVSREKKESFPLTVTSAQKNPTAFYLCASSKTSGSGSLRVTQYFGPGTRLLVL.

Worth noting for this clone: The CDR3 end falls 3 residues outside the read, so it is completed with the germline J gene. The chain employs TRBV7-8 and TRBJ1-4; D perhaps matches TRBD1 (5 bases). The germline gives CDR1 SGHVS, CDR2 FQNEAQ. The CDR3 loop spans 15 amino acids. The CDR3 protein is CASSPGVAHNSPLFF. The covered CDR3 bases are TGTGCCAGCAGCCCGGGGGTTGCCCACAATTCACCA.

Points on this clone: The CDR3 goes on 3 residues after the read ends, and that part is filled in from the germline J gene. V and J are TRBV11-2 and TRBJ1-2, with 7 nucleotides matching TRBD1. The germline CDR1 and CDR2 sequences are SGHAT and FQNNGV. Trimming took 1 base from V and 7 from J; bases not matched to a gene: 3. The CDR3 length is 13 residues. This chain's CDR3 is CASSLAAGGGYTF. The DNA read from the CDR3 is TGTGCCAGCAGCTTAGCCGCAGGGGGTGGC.

Details on this clone: The read terminates 3 residues ahead of where the CDR3 ends, so the germline J gene completes it. The chain employs TRBV7-3 and TRBJ2-1, with D perhaps TRBD2 (6 bases). CDR3 size: 13 residues. Trimming removed 0 bases at V and 7 bases at J, with 7 bases between. The germline V gene has CDR1 SGHTA and CDR2 FQGTGA. The DNA read from the CDR3 is TGTGCCAGCAGCTTAACGGAGGGGAATGAG. Amino acids: CASSLTEGNE. The CDR3 as a whole reads CASSLTEGNEQFF.

In the case of this clone: The CDR3 goes on 3 residues after the read ends, and that part is filled in from the germline J gene. The rearrangement links TRBV6-1 to TRBJ1-5, with a tentative D call TRBD1 (5 bases). Trimming left V 0 bases short and J 3 bases short, with 6 bases between. The germline V gene encodes CDR1 MNHNS and CDR2 SASEGT. The CDR3 runs to 14 residues. The CDR3 here is CASSEARANQPQHF. The CDR3 DNA, read in part, is TGTGCCAGCAGTGAAGCCAGGGCCAATCAGCCC.

The CDR3 sequence is CASSLRQGRLTDTQYF. CDR3 DNA (partial): TGTGCCAGCAGCTTACGGCAGGGCAGGCTTACAGATACG. The chain has TRBV7-6 and TRBJ2-3, with a possible D match to TRBD1 (5 bases). The read is 3 residues too short to cover the CDR3 end, so that end is filled in from the germline J gene. The V end lost 2 bases, the J end lost 3 bases, and 15 bases lay between the germline ends. This CDR3 is 16 amino acids long. Per the germline V gene, CDR1 is SGHVS and CDR2 is FNYEAQ.

Of note for this clone: The CDR3 goes on 3 residues after the read ends, and that part is filled in from the germline J gene. The rearrangement joins TRBV2 to TRBJ2-2; D is perhaps TRBD1 (7 bases). Germline V gene lookup returns CDR1 SNHLY and CDR2 FYNNEI. The CDR3 runs to 14 residues. CDR3 bases read: TGTGCCAGCAGGTCGGAGGGGGCTGATGAAAAG. This translates into CASRSEGADEK. The entire CDR3 protein reads CASRSEGADEKLFF. The full variable domain, completed using reference TRBV2 and TRBJ2-2, is EPEVTQTPSHQVTQMGQEVILRCVPISNHLYFYWYRQILGQKVEFLVSFYNNEISEKSEIFDDQFSVERPDGSNFTLKIRSTKLEDSAMYFCASRSEGADEKLFFGEGSRLTVL.

As to this clone: From the germline J gene comes the end of the CDR3, since the read stops 3 residues before it. The V call is TRBV20-1, the J call TRBJ1-2; 9 positions match TRBD1. CDR3 size: 15 residues. CDR1 and CDR2 from the germline V gene are DFQATT and SNEGSKA (reference sequence). Partial CDR3 DNA: TGCAGTGCTAGAGGGACGGACAGGGGCGGGGGGGGC. Its translation: CSARGTDRGGGG. The entire CDR3 reads CSARGTDRGGGGYTF.

Points on this clone: The CDR3 goes on 3 residues after the read ends, and that part is filled in from the germline J gene. This rearrangement joins TRBV19 to TRBJ2-3; the D gene is possibly TRBD1 (7 bases). V was trimmed by 6 bases and J by 2 bases, leaving 18 bases between them. The CDR3 sequence is 16 residues long. Germline V lookup: CDR1 LNHDA, CDR2 SQIVND (reference sequence). CDR3 bases read: TGTGCCAGTAGACCGGAGGGGGCCCTTCTCACAGATACG. Protein sequence: CASRPEGALLTDT. The whole CDR3 protein is CASRPEGALLTDTQYF.

In the case of this clone: The sequence runs out 3 residues before the end of the CDR3; the remainder is reconstructed from the germline J gene. The gene calls are TRBV5-1 and TRBJ1-2; 7 bases are a match to TRBD1. The length of the CDR3 is 14 residues. V dropped 4 bases and J dropped 1; count of bases not matched to a gene: 4. The germline V gene encodes CDR1 SGHRS and CDR2 YFSETQ. The part of the CDR3 DNA that was read is TGCGCCAGCAGCACGGGGGACAGTAACTATGGC. Translating it yields CASSTGDSNYG. The entire CDR3 protein is CASSTGDSNYGYTF.

About this clone: The sequenced fragment ends 3 residues before the CDR3 boundary, so the rest is inferred from the germline J gene. The chain has TRBV20-1 and TRBJ1-2, with unresolved D. This CDR3 has 15 amino acids. The germline V gene encodes CDR1 DFQATT and CDR2 SNEGSKA (reference sequence). CDR3 bases read: TGCAGTGCTATGAAGGGAGCCCAACGGGGTAATGAC. Encoded protein: CSAMKGAQRGND. The CDR3 in its entirety is CSAMKGAQRGNDYTF.

Comment on this clone: In the same sample, other DNA sequences code for this CDR3. The sequenced CDR3 bases are TGTGCCAGCAGCTTTGGCCGGGGCACCGGGGAG. Translation: CASSFGRGTGE. The whole CDR3 protein reads CASSFGRGTGELFF. The chain links TRBV7-2 to TRBJ2-2; maybe TRBD2 (5 bases). Read sequence stops 3 residues before the CDR3 end, and the germline J gene provides the missing end. The CDR3 is 14 amino acids. The V gene's germline CDR1 is SGHTA and CDR2 FQGNSA. Trimming removed 3 bases at V and 4 bases at J, with 9 bases between.

A remark on this clone: The read halts 3 residues ahead of the CDR3 end, with the missing end drawn from the germline J gene. V and J are TRBV20-1 and TRBJ1-1; 9 bases align to TRBD1. Germline V CDR1 and CDR2: DFQATT, SNEGSKA (reference sequence). The length of the CDR3 is 14 residues. After removal of 5 bases from V and 6 bases from J, the junction contained 10 bases not matched to a gene. CDR3 DNA (partial): TGCAGTGCTGACAGGGGGTGGGAGGATTCTGAA. This translates into CSADRGWEDSE. The full-length CDR3 reads as CSADRGWEDSEAFF.

Comments on this clone: From the germline J gene comes the end of the CDR3, since the read stops 3 residues before it. V and J are TRBV20-1 and TRBJ2-2, with 7 bases fitting TRBD2. CDR3 length equals 15 residues. The germline CDR1 and CDR2 sequences are DFQATT and SNEGSKA (reference sequence). Trimming removed 4 bases from V and 1 base from J; junction bases left unmatched: 6. The CDR3 sequence is CSATLARRNTGELFF. The DNA read from the CDR3 is TGCAGTGCTACACTAGCGCGAAGGAACACCGGGGAG.

With respect to this clone: The observed sequence ends 3 residues before the CDR3 terminus, with the missing tail filled in from the germline J gene. The rearrangement uses TRBV19 and TRBJ1-1; the D gene is possibly TRBD1 (6 bases). This CDR3 is built from 15 residues. Germline lookup yields CDR1 LNHDA and CDR2 SQIVND (reference sequence). This CDR3 is CASSTPQGWEIEAFF. The sequenced CDR3 bases are TGTGCCAGTAGTACCCCACAGGGCTGGGAAATAGAA.

About this clone itself: The read gets to within 3 residues of the CDR3 end, and the germline J gene fills in the rest. The chain joins TRBV7-2 to TRBJ1-5; a weak D match, TRBD1 (5 bases). The CDR3 is 15 residues long. Per germline, CDR1 SGHTA and CDR2 FQGNSA. The V and J ends lost 4 bases and 0 bases respectively, with 10 bases between them. The CDR3 loop is CASSSTGYSNQPQHF. CDR3 DNA (partial): TGTGCCAGCAGCTCCACAGGATATAGCAATCAGCCC.